A selection of T cell receptor beta chains follows, all from one sample in a study of blood T cells in healthy people across ages. TCRdb re-analysed the 5' RACE reads in MiXCR, keeping a single row per CDR3 protein. The data show 720,000 or so distinct CDR3 sequences, roughly two fifths seen once. The sequencing input was blood. All receptors come from an elderly man in good health. The CDR3 runs from the conserved cysteine through the conserved F or W. Each record gives: J gene, clone size, CDR3 length, V gene, D gene, CDR3 protein, CDR3 DNA. The D gene is left open where the match is weak. Not all rows give a size; the values are once, few, many and, for expanded clones, a class.

J: TRBJ2-4; size: .; length: 14; V: TRBV6-2/TRBV6-3; D: .; CDR3: CASGRGGNLNIQYF; DNA: TGTGCCAGCGGAAGAGGGGGAAATCTAAACATTCAGTACTTC
J: TRBJ2-3; size: few; length: 15; V: TRBV20-1; D: TRBD1; CDR3: CSAENGDRGLDTQYF; DNA: TGCAGTGCCGAGAATGGGGACAGGGGCTTAGATACGCAGTATTTT
J: TRBJ2-7; size: many; length: 15; V: TRBV4-3; D: .; CDR3: CASSQEPNYSYEQYF; DNA: TGCGCCAGCAGCCAAGAACCGAATTACTCCTACGAGCAGTACTTC
J: TRBJ2-7; size: .; length: 13; V: TRBV7-2; D: .; CDR3: CASSLHSEYEQYF; DNA: TGTGCCAGCAGCTTACACAGCGAGTACGAGCAGTACTTC
J: TRBJ1-5; size: .; length: 14; V: TRBV20-1; D: .; CDR3: CSAELRGIGQPQHF; DNA: TGCAGTGCTGAACTCAGGGGAATAGGTCAGCCCCAGCATTTT
J: TRBJ2-6; size: many; length: 18; V: TRBV6-1; D: .; CDR3: CASSDSMPKSSGANVLTF; DNA: TGTGCCAGCAGTGACAGTATGCCGAAGAGCTCTGGGGCCAACGTCCTGACTTTC
J: TRBJ2-3; size: .; length: 14; V: TRBV20-1; D: TRBD1; CDR3: CSAQGQVDTDTQYF; DNA: TGCAGTGCCCAAGGACAGGTGGACACAGATACGCAGTATTTT
J: TRBJ1-2; size: .; length: 14; V: TRBV9; D: .; CDR3: CASSPPGGGYGYTF; DNA: TGTGCCAGCAGCCCTCCCGGAGGAGGCTATGGCTACACCTTC
J: TRBJ2-7; size: few; length: 13; V: TRBV2; D: TRBD2; CDR3: CASRGTRAYEQYF; DNA: TGTGCCAGCAGAGGGACTAGGGCCTACGAGCAGTACTTC
J: TRBJ1-6; size: few; length: 12; V: TRBV2; D: TRBD1; CDR3: CASRTTGTELHF; DNA: TGTGCCAGCAGGACCACCGGGACAGAGCTCCACTTT
J: TRBJ2-7; size: .; length: 15; V: TRBV7-6; D: TRBD1; CDR3: CASSRDRGQLYEQYF; DNA: TGTGCCAGCAGCCGCGACAGGGGGCAACTCTACGAGCAGTACTTC
J: TRBJ2-3; size: .; length: 15; V: TRBV4-3; D: .; CDR3: CASSQDPLNADTQYF; DNA: TGCGCCAGCAGCCAAGATCCCCTAAACGCAGATACGCAGTATTTT
J: TRBJ1-5; size: few; length: 15; V: TRBV6-2/TRBV6-3; D: .; CDR3: CASSRDNAPNQPQHF; DNA: TGTGCCAGCAGTCGGGACAACGCACCCAATCAGCCCCAGCATTTT